This T cell receptor (beta chain) came from a study of memory CD4+ T cells and cytomegalovirus serostatus. In the study overall: Of the healthy Belgian adults, 9 or 10 were CMV seropositive and 24 seronegative. Study results and limitations: Suggested: most of the CMV-linked TCR signature lies in CD4+ memory cells.

The trim removed 9 bases at V and 5 bases at J, leaving 20 bases unmatched. The CDR3 contains 17 residues. The germline gives CDR1 MDHEN, CDR2 SYDVKM. Single viable CD3+CD4+CD8-CD45RO+ cells were sorted as the memory CD4+ T cells. Total CD4+ T cells were enriched by CD4 positive selection. This clone was seen just once. As yet, its antigen is unknown. As processed by the authors: Out-of-frame sequences were removed, leaving a few million distinct TCRbeta sequences. The assay was immunoSEQ multiplex PCR, and TCRdb's table has in-frame clones only and misses some. V and J calls and clone size follow that table, whereas D and trimming were derived from the DNA. The sample lists some 50,000 clones, roughly 79% occurring once.

The chain recombines TRBV28 with TRBJ1-2; 8 bases are shared with TRBD1. The sequence was obtained from an adult in good health and CMV-seronegative. The sample taken for sequencing was memory CD4+ T cells from blood. The CDR3 spells CASNRGERQGPKYGYTF. The CDR3 bases are TGTGCCAGTAATAGGGGTGAGAGACAGGGGCCGAAATATGGCTACACCTTC.